This record concerns one T cell receptor beta chain sequence. This clonotype was picked up many times. What antigen it recognizes has not been identified. Nothing much larger sits one base from this clone, and base qualities are not available. In light of the paper, this sample's treatment or condition label describes: in vitro stimulation with specific CMV peptide epitopes to enrich CMV-specific T cells. The CDR3, from cysteine to phenylalanine, totals 14 residues. Of all the DNA, just the CDR3 is kept, 42 bases in frame from base 1. From V the trimming removes 5 bases and from J it removes 6 bases, while the gene matches leave 6 bases of the junction unaccounted for. CDR1 and CDR2 were assigned from the germline V gene as MNHNS and SASEGT. These reads were obtained on an Illumina HiSeq 1500. TCRdb reworked the public reads: Q25 trimming with fastp, MiXCR clone assembly, productive beta chains retained. Every CDR3 protein is listed once, alongside the most common genes and DNA of its rows. The sample table contains about 890,000 distinct CDR3 sequences; only one count was recorded for around 32% of them. The ten largest make up around an eighth of the sample.

This entry is derived from a study of T cell repertoires in cytomegalovirus infection (dated by TCRdb to between 2017 and 2020). General notes on the study: Alongside well-studied HLA-B-restricted epitopes, the peptide stimulations were aimed at recently identified HLA-C-restricted CMV epitopes, whose presentation resists viral immunomodulation. Donor HLA type was relevant to the analysis, as public TCR beta signatures indicated carriage of CMV infection together with the matching HLA type. The paper's findings and limits, for the study overall: The ex vivo response was dominated by HLA-C-restricted CMV-specific TCR beta clonotypes, which also provided the single most frequent clonotype in two of eight donors. In both this cohort and an independent cohort of 352 donors, the cumulative frequency of public TCR beta family members distinguished carriers of CMV infection plus the relevant HLA type.

The receptor chain draws on TRBV6-1 and TRBJ2-1, with 8 middle bases fitting TRBD2. The receptor's source is a human donor in good health (CMV status not recorded). Some clones in this sample may be carry-over from other donors' samples. The sequencing here drew on cultured CD8+ T cells from PBMCs, taken from culture after CMV antigen stimulation. The sequenced DNA: TGTGCCAGCAGTCCGGGGGGGCCTGGCAATGAGCAGTTCTTC. Translated, this is CASSPGGPGNEQFF.